This T cell receptor beta chain was retrieved from a study of Ad26.COV2.S vaccination and SARS-CoV-2 variants. Treatment in this sample: 19 received Ad26.COV2.S at low or high dose, single or two shots; several received placebo; per-sample allocation not given. Day 63 following the first vaccine or placebo injection was when the samples were taken. Germline V lookup: CDR1 SNHLY, CDR2 FYNNEI. This CDR3 is 12 amino acids long. Measured with immunoSEQ multiplex PCR; TCRdb has only the in-frame clones, and not every one. The sample lists about 390,000 clones; around nine tenths were seen once. Findings and limits, study-wide: Using TCR breadth and depth analyses may have led to underestimated total T cell responses.

To note about this clone: No antigen is known for it. A read error may produce the germline difference seen at one junction end.

This sequence joins TRBV2 and TRBJ1-1, with D possibly matching TRBD1 (5 bases). This TCR derives from a person between 18 and 60 years old who received the Ad26.COV2.S COVID-19 vaccine or a placebo. Sample: peripheral blood, taken in a trial of Ad26.COV2.S vaccine versus placebo. The CDR3 loop reads CASSDRETEAFF. The CDR3 coding sequence is TGTGCCAGCAGTGACAGGGAAACTGAGGCTTTCTTT.